The T cell receptor beta chain described here comes from a study of glioma-infiltrating T cells after dendritic cell vaccination. Study information: Patients received autologous tumor lysate-pulsed dendritic cell vaccination between about 2003 and 2013. General study results and limits: Higher pretreatment TIL content predicted longer progression-free time and survival.

CDR1 is MNHNS and CDR2 is SASEGT in the germline V gene. CDR3 size: 13 residues. V dropped 6 bases and J dropped 8; count of bases not matched to a gene: 9. Comments on this clone: What it binds is unknown. In the same sample, other DNA sequences code for this CDR3.

Primers: 60 V beta forward and 13 J beta reverse. Clones were sequenced by immunoSEQ multiplex PCR, and TCRdb holds only the in-frame ones, with some missing. The sample yields roughly 100,000 clones, 81% seen once. V gene TRBV6-1 combines with J gene TRBJ1-2; 7 nucleotides match TRBD1. The sample was blood, taken before dendritic cell vaccination. The TCR originated in a human donor with glioblastoma. CDR3 DNA: TGTGCCAGCAGGAGACAGGGCGTGCAAGGCTACACCTTC. Protein: CASRRQGVQGYTF.